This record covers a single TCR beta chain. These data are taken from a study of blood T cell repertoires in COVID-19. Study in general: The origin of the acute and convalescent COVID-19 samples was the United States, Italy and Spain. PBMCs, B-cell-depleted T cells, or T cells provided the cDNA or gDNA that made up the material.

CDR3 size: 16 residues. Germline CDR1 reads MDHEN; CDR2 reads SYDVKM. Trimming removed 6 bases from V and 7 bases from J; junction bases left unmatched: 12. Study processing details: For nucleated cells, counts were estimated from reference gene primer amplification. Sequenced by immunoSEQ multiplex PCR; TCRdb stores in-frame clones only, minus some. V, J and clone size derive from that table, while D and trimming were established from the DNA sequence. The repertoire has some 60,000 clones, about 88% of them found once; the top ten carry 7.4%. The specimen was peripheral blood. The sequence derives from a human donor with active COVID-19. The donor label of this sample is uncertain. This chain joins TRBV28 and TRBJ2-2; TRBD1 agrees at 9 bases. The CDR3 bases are TGTGCCAGCAGCCGTCCCGGGACAGGGATAGACGGGGAGCTGTTTTTT. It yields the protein CASSRPGTGIDGELFF.